This T cell receptor beta chain emerged from a study of T cells after posttransplantation cyclophosphamide (dated by TCRdb to the mid-2010s). Regarding the complete study: T cell repertoire reconstitution was tracked by TRB sequencing after myeloablative bone marrow transplantation in which posttransplantation cyclophosphamide was used as GVHD prophylaxis. Samples from 35 PTCy-treated patients, along with samples from around 16 of their related bone marrow donors, underwent antigen receptor sequencing. Blood from every one of the approximately 37 PTCy patients who had 1-year posttransplant specimens underwent TRB sequencing. In 3 patients, up to roughly 3 additional blood samples taken between 2 and 5.2 years after transplant also underwent TRB sequencing, as did pretransplant blood from several patients. Because TRA and TRB clonality correlated tightly in several samples, later TCR analyses were limited to TRB. Public TRB sequences were searched against a database of over 3,000 sequences associated with responses to pathogens, tumor antigens, self-antigens and alloantigens. The paper's findings and limits, for the study overall: The TRB repertoires of T cells infiltrating skin or the GI tract showed only limited overlap with the TRB repertoires found in blood. Across fewer than 50 patients, TRB clonality was highly associated with recipient CMV seropositivity and CMV reactivation, and diversity in PTCy patients was similar to diversity in CNI/methotrexate controls. At 1-2 months, donor-recipient similarity was low but rose over the first year, and the later blood repertoires were often dominated by donor CD8+ memory clones.

The intended sense of this specimen's treatment or condition label: high-dose cyclophosphamide on days +3 and +4 as single-agent GVHD prophylaxis. Patients in the PTCy group got busulfan and fludarabine conditioning, a marrow graft from a related or unrelated donor, and cyclophosphamide on days +3 and +4. PTCy-treated patients came from a prospective multi-institutional clinical trial. Peripheral blood and bone marrow mononuclear cells were isolated by Ficoll-Hypaque density centrifugation and were cryopreserved. TRB sequencing was run on genomic DNA with either the immunoSEQ assay at survey resolution or the hsTCRB kit. The authors processed their data as follows. Initial read processing used immunoSEQ software, and repertoire analyses used the LymphoSeq R package. Clonality was calculated as 1 minus normalized Shannon entropy, and the Gini coefficient was also calculated for each TRB dataset. To infer phenotypes in unsorted samples, TRB sequences from sorted subsets of the recipient or donor were mapped onto the unsorted samples of the same recipient. Here the immuneACCESS table is served through TCRdb, limited to in-frame sequences with V and J called. Missing clones are a known gap in these copies; in checked studies unresolved V genes cover under half, and the rest lacks a known reason. V and J calls and clone size are given by that table; D and trimming were obtained from the DNA. Within this sample are about 5,000 clones, with approximately 82% of them counted one time only. The ten largest clones capture more than 15% of the sample.

Including the terminal cysteine and phenylalanine, the CDR3 comprises 14 residues. Here the CDR3 DNA is all that survives: 42 bases in frame from base 1. Deletion took 2 bases off V and 4 bases off J, with a span of 9 bases between the germline ends. As encoded in the germline V gene, CDR1 is SNHLY while CDR2 is FYNNEI. With regard to this clone: The antigen it binds to is not known. One base away there is no much larger clone; base qualities are not given.

The sample here was PBMCs, taken 86 days after allogeneic stem cell transplant with posttransplant cyclophosphamide. Here the chain combines TRBV2 and TRBJ1-3; TRBD1 is perhaps the D gene, given 5 matching bases. The sequence was collected from a male patient in his 50s who received an allogeneic stem cell transplant from an unrelated donor, was CMV-positive, and had acute GVHD only. Some T cells seen after a transplant may have their origin in the graft donor. The CDR3 region: CASSEPRAGNTIYF. The DNA reads TGTGCCAGCAGTGAACCCAGGGCAGGAAACACCATATATTTT.